This TCR beta chain came from a study of T cells in Graves' hyperthyroidism and ophthalmopathy. Findings and caveats of the study: Ophthalmopathy was separated from stable hyperthyroidism by a 13 V-J model. Most thyroid-expanded clonotypes above 0.001 were also found in blood.

This clonotype was counted at least ten times. What it binds is unknown. CDR3 length: 16 amino acids. V lost 5 bases and J lost 2, with 13 bases in between. CDR1 is SGHTA and CDR2 is FQGTGA in the germline V gene. The CDR3 regions of TCR beta were amplified from RNA transcripts. Carried out on the TCR CDR3, a first-round RT-PCR used the HTBI primer set. In TCRdb, the multiplex PCR reads were re-called with MiXCR into one record per CDR3 protein. The table has hundreds of thousands of distinct CDR3 sequences, roughly 15% seen once. The chain links TRBV7-3 to TRBJ2-6, with TRBD1 as a possible D gene (7 bases). This clonotype was sampled from a woman under 30 with Graves' ophthalmopathy. What was sequenced was blood. The CDR3 DNA reads as TGTGCCAGCAGCCCCCAGGGGGGAGCTGGGGCCAACGTCCTGACTTTC. Translating it yields CASSPQGGAGANVLTF.